This T cell receptor (beta chain) was found in a study of shared clonotypes between healthy human individuals. The study's findings and limits: Tissue TCR repertoires likely differ from these blood-only repertoires.

The J segment lost 2 bases and the V segment lost 3 bases, leaving 6 bases of the junction unmatched. CDR3 length: 16 residues. Germline V gene lookup returns CDR1 SGHNT and CDR2 YYREEE (reference sequence). Libraries were prepared by immunoSEQ multiplex PCR; TCRdb keeps only in-frame clonotypes and omits some of them. The repertoire includes roughly 1,500,000 clones, approximately 98% of them detected once, and 0.4% to 0.55% sits in the top ten. On this clone: The antigen remains undetermined.

Input material: naive CD4+ T cells sorted from blood. Subset here: CD45RA+ positively selected. V and J are TRBV5-4 and TRBJ2-3; 10 bases fit TRBD1. The origin of this receptor is a man under 40 in good health. The CDR3 region is CASSSRTGGNTDTQYF. The DNA for the CDR3 is TGTGCCAGCAGCTCAAGGACAGGGGGAAACACAGATACGCAGTATTTT.